Below, one T cell receptor (beta chain) is given with its context. The data were obtained in a study of blood T cells in healthy people across ages. Looking at the study overall: Per two T cells, template switching captured roughly one barcoded beta molecule.

Losses at the gene ends were 6 bases for V and 6 bases for J; bases not matched to a gene: 3. Germline CDR1 is LGHDT and CDR2 is YNNKEL (reference sequence). This CDR3 is built from 13 residues. Alongside a J-beta primer mix, a sample-barcoded 5' primer served in a second PCR lasting roughly 7 to 12 cycles. Using its own MiXCR run on the 5' RACE reads, TCRdb lists one record per CDR3 protein. The sample lists around 700,000 distinct CDR3 sequences, around 25% occurring once. The sample was also reused in another study, on T cells of mothers and their children.

Sequencing was performed on blood. The clonotype originates from a boy between 10 and 17 years old in good health. This rearrangement joins TRBV3-1 to TRBJ2-2; 8 nucleotides match TRBD1. CDR3 loop: CASRGQVPGELFF. CDR3 nucleotide sequence: TGTGCCAGCAGGGGACAGGTCCCCGGGGAGCTGTTTTTT. The full variable domain, completed using reference TRBV3-1 and TRBJ2-2, is DTAVSQTPKYLVTQMGNDKSIKCEQNLGHDTMYWYKQDSKKFLKIMFSYNNKELIINETVPNRFSPKSPDKAHLNLHINSLELGDSAVYFCASRGQVPGELFFGEGSRLTVL.